This TCR beta chain was retrieved from a study of brain T cells in children with intractable seizures. In regard to this clone: Its antigen is undetermined.

Study-wide results and limits: Top 50 brain clonotypes included both public and private clones.

Sequenced by immunoSEQ multiplex PCR; TCRdb stores in-frame clones only, minus some. The sample comprises about 2,000 clones, almost 80% of which are singletons, and around 25% rests with the top ten. Sequencing was limited to surgery cases with top T cell transcript signatures in brain tissue. The ends lost 3 bases at V and 3 bases at J; junction bases unmatched: 4. Germline CDR1 is SGDLS and CDR2 is YYNGEE. The CDR3 length is 15 residues. The material was resected brain tissue, obtained at surgery. The chain employs TRBV9 and TRBJ2-5; 11 bases align to TRBD2. The TCR was taken from a girl aged 2 to 10 with tuberous sclerosis and intractable seizures. The CDR3: CASSAQGLAEETQYF. In DNA, the CDR3 is TGTGCCAGCAGCGCACAGGGACTAGCGGAAGAGACCCAGTACTTC. The full variable domain, with the rest looked up from reference TRBV9 and TRBJ2-5, is DSGVTQTPKHLITATGQRVTLRCSPRSGDLSVYWYQQSLDQGLQFLIQYYNGEERAKGNILERFSAQQFPDLHSELNLSSLELGDSALYFCASSAQGLAEETQYFGPGTRLLVL.